The TCR beta chain under discussion was sequenced for a study of glioma-infiltrating T cells after dendritic cell vaccination. Study-wide context: Autologous tumor lysate was loaded overnight onto monocyte-derived dendritic cells grown about seven days with IL-4 and GM-CSF. Notes on the study in general: Survival was not directly related to TCR clonality in these patients.

Germline trimming cut 4 bases from V and 1 base from J; bases unmatched to any gene: 14. Germline CDR1 reads LNHDA; CDR2 reads SQIVND (reference sequence). CDR3 length equals 19 residues. Primers: 60 V beta forward and 13 J beta reverse. Clones were read by immunoSEQ multiplex PCR, and TCRdb kept only the in-frame ones, dropping some. The data show 45,000 to 55,000 clones, 85% seen once. Comment on this clone: Antigen unknown.

This chain joins TRBV19 and TRBJ2-1; 9 nucleotides match TRBD2. The sample consisted of blood, taken before dendritic cell vaccination. This TCR was recovered from a human donor with glioblastoma. The DNA of the CDR3 is TGTGCCAGTAGTAGGATGTCGGCGGGAGGGCCACAATCCTACAATGAGCAGTTCTTC. It codes for CASSRMSAGGPQSYNEQFF.